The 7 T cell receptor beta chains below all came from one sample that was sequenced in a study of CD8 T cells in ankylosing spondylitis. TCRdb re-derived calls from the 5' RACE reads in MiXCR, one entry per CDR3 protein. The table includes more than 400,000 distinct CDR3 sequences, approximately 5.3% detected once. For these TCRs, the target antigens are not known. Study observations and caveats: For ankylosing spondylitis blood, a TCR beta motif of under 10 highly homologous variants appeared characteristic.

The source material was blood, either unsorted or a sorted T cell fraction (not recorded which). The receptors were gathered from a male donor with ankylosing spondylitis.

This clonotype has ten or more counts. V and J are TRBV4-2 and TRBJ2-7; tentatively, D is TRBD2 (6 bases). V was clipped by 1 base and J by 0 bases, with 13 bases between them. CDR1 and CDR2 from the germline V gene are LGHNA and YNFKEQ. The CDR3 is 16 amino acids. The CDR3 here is CASSQVSRGNSYEQYF. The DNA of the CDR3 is TGTGCCAGCAGCCAAGTCTCCCGGGGGAACTCCTACGAGCAGTACTTC.

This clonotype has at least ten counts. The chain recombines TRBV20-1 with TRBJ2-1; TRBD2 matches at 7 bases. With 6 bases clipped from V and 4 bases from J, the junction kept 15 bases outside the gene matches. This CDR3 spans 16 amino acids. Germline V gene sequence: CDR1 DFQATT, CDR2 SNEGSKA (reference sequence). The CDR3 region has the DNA TGCAGTGCAGGATCGGGCCCAGCGGGGCTATACAATGAGCAGTTCTTC. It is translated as CSAGSGPAGLYNEQFF.

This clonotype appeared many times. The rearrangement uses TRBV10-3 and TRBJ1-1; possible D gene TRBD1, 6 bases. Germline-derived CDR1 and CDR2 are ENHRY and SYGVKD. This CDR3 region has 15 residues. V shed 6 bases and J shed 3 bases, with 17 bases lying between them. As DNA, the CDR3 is TGTGCCATCAGCGACAAGCGGGGGCTCGACACTGAAGCTTTCTTT. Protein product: CAISDKRGLDTEAFF.

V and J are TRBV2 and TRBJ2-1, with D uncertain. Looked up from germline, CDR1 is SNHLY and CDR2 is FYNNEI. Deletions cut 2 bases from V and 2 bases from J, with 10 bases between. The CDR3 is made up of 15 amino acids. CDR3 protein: CASSENSAAYNEQFF. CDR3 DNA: TGTGCCAGCAGTGAAAATAGTGCTGCCTACAATGAGCAGTTCTTC.

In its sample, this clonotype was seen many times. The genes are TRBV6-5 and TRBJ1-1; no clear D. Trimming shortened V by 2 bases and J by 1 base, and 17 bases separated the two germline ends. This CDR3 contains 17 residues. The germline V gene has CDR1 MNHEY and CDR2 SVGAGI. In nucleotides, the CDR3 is TGTGCCAGCAGTTACGACGCCCGACCGGGGTCGAACACTGAAGCTTTCTTT. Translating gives CASSYDARPGSNTEAFF.

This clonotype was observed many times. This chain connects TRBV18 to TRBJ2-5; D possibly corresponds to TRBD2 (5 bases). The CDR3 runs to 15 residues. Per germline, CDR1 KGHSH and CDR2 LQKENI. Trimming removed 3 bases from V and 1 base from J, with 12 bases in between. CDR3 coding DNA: TGTGCCAGCTCACCCCCTTCGGGGATCCAAGAGACCCAGTACTTC. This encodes CASSPPSGIQETQYF.

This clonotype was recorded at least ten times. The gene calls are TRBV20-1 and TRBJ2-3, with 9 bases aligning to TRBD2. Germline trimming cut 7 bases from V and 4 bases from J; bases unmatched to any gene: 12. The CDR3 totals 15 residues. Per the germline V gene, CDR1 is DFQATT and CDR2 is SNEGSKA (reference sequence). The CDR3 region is CSGSDWAGGADTQYF. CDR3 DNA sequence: TGCAGTGGGAGCGATTGGGCGGGAGGGGCAGATACGCAGTATTTT.